This record concerns one T cell receptor beta chain sequence. The sample originates from a study of blood T cell repertoires in COVID-19. Study-wide background: PBMCs, B-cell-depleted T cells, or T cells were the source of the cDNA or gDNA that made up the material.

Clones were sequenced by immunoSEQ multiplex PCR, and TCRdb holds only the in-frame ones, with some missing. The sample consists of fewer than 200,000 clones, approximately 85% of them appearing once. The sequenced sample was peripheral blood. This clonotype originated in a middle-aged man with acute or convalescent COVID-19.

The CDR3 loop reads CASSQPNRREQFF. The CDR3 nucleotides read TGTGCCAGCAGCCAGCCCAACAGGCGGGAGCAGTTCTTC. The chain links TRBV5-4 to TRBJ2-1; D is perhaps TRBD1 (5 bases). CDR1 is SGHNT and CDR2 is YYREEE in the germline V gene (reference sequence). Trimming removed 4 bases from V and 10 bases from J, with 15 bases in between. CDR3 length: 13 amino acids.